The 8 T cell receptor beta chains in this list originate from one sample, sequenced in a study of CD8+ T cells in alopecia areata. Treatment specified: oral pan-JAK inhibitor, 5-10 mg twice daily. Reverse transcription of extracted RNA yielded cDNA, which provided the sequencing template. Using immunoSEQ multiplex PCR, the repertoire was profiled, and TCRdb retains in-frame clones only, with some absent. The repertoire consists of some 130,000 clones, with about 51% occurring once and the leading ten covering around a sixth. The input for sequencing was CD8+ T cells sorted from blood, taken at week 4, from a patient treated with tofacitinib. These receptors originate from a human donor with alopecia areata.

The chain recombines TRBV10-3 with TRBJ2-7; 8 bases match TRBD1. V shed 11 bases, J shed 2 bases, and the junction held 17 bases outside the gene matches. Germline CDR1 ENHRY, CDR2 SYGVKD. This CDR3 comprises 16 residues. Here the CDR3 reads CASQGVTGVNAYEQYF. CDR3 in DNA: TGTGCCTCCCAAGGCGTGACAGGGGTGAATGCCTACGAGCAGTACTTC.

This chain links TRBV5-6 with TRBJ2-7; maybe TRBD1 (6 bases). Germline V gene sequence: CDR1 SGHDT, CDR2 YYEEEE. CDR3 size: 14 residues. The germline V and J ends were trimmed by 4 bases and 4 bases, with 15 bases remaining between them. CDR3 region: CASSRDMISYEQYF. CDR3 sequence (DNA): TGTGCCAGCAGCCGGGACATGATTTCATACGAGCAGTACTTC.

The CDR3 loop is CASSFAGARTGELFF. CDR3 nucleotides: TGTGCCAGCAGCTTTGCCGGGGCGCGCACCGGGGAGCTGTTTTTT. The rearrangement links TRBV13 to TRBJ2-2; D could derive from TRBD1 or TRBD2 (5 bases each). This CDR3 is built from 15 residues. Germline loops: CDR1 PRHDT, CDR2 FYEKMQ (reference sequence). Trimming pared 3 bases from V and 4 bases from J, leaving 12 bases between.

The J gene is TRBJ2-2, the V gene TRBV7-9, with D unresolved. Germline V gene data show CDR1 as SEHNR and CDR2 as FQNEAQ (reference sequence). V lost 5 bases to trimming and J lost 3 bases, with 4 bases between them. The CDR3 has 12 amino acids. This CDR3 reads CASSQDTGELFF. Here the CDR3 DNA reads TGTGCCAGCAGCCAGGACACCGGGGAGCTGTTTTTT.

The chain couples TRBV5-6 to TRBJ2-3; D gene ambiguous. Trimming took 0 bases from V and 0 from J, leaving 5 bases between them. Germline CDR1 and CDR2: SGHDT and YYEEEE. This CDR3 is built from 14 residues. Here the CDR3 reads CASSLEVSTDTQYF. CDR3 nucleotides: TGTGCCAGCAGCTTGGAGGTCAGCACAGATACGCAGTATTTT.

This clone was seen more than once but under ten times. The rearrangement joins TRBV19 to TRBJ1-1; 7 bases are shared with TRBD1. CDR3 length: 15 residues. J was trimmed by 3 bases and V by 3 bases; bases with no gene match: 7. Germline V lookup: CDR1 LNHDA, CDR2 SQIVND (reference sequence). The CDR3 protein is CASSIPQRGHTEAFF. Written as DNA, the CDR3 is TGTGCCAGTAGTATTCCGCAGAGGGGGCACACTGAAGCTTTCTTT.

The chain links TRBV6-1 to TRBJ1-5, with D perhaps TRBD1 (6 bases). Germline V lookup: CDR1 MNHNS, CDR2 SASEGT. CDR3 length: 15 residues. Trimming pared 2 bases from V and 6 bases from J, leaving 14 bases between. CDR3 protein: CASSENHRESQPQHF. In nucleotides, the CDR3 is TGTGCCAGCAGTGAAAATCACAGGGAATCTCAGCCCCAGCATTTT.

This clone was detected only a few times. This CDR3 is CASSLDEGYYGYTF. In nucleotides, the CDR3 is TGTGCCAGCAGCTTAGACGAGGGATACTATGGCTACACCTTC. The chain employs TRBV7-9 and TRBJ1-2, with D uncertain. Germline V gene lookup returns CDR1 SEHNR and CDR2 FQNEAQ (reference sequence). The CDR3 spans 14 residues. The ends were cut back, 1 base at V and 3 bases at J, with 9 bases in the middle.